The 21 T cell receptor beta chains below were found in one sample sequenced in a study of cytomegalovirus exposure and HLA in healthy donors. Amplification used 60 Vbeta primers and 13 Jbeta primers. This table comes from immunoSEQ multiplex PCR, and its TCRdb copy is limited to in-frame clones, with some not included. The sample lists under 85,000 clones, under 80% occurring once. Source material: PBMCs. The receptor set was obtained from a man aged 35-49 years in good health and CMV-seronegative.

This chain links TRBV6-1 with TRBJ2-3, with D tentatively TRBD1 (6 bases). The CDR3 totals 14 residues. From germline, CDR1 is MNHNS and CDR2 SASEGT. Trimming left V 3 bases short and J 2 bases short, with 9 bases between. CDR3 sequence (DNA): TGTGCCAGCAGTGACAGGGGCGACACAGATACGCAGTATTTT. Residues: CASSDRGDTDTQYF.

The chain joins TRBV28 to TRBJ1-2; 7 bases are a match to TRBD1. This CDR3 has 14 amino acids. CDR1 and CDR2 from the germline V gene are MDHEN and SYDVKM. Trimming at V came to 5 bases and at J to 6 bases, leaving 9 bases not matched to a gene. The CDR3 here is CASSTPARGHGYTF. CDR3 sequence (DNA): TGTGCCAGCAGTACCCCCGCGAGGGGGCATGGCTACACCTTC.

V and J are TRBV29-1 and TRBJ1-1; weak D call: TRBD1 (5 bases). Germline-derived CDR1 and CDR2 are SQVTM and ANQGSEA. The CDR3 runs 10 residues. Deletions cut 6 bases from V and 5 bases from J, with 7 bases between. This CDR3 reads CSVRGTEAFF. CDR3 bases: TGCAGCGTAAGGGGAACTGAAGCTTTCTTT. Filled out from reference TRBV29-1 and TRBJ1-1, the complete variable domain reads SAVISQKPSRDICQRGTSLTIQCQVDSQVTMMFWYRQQPGQSLTLIATANQGSEATYESGFVIDKFPISRPNLTFSTLTVSNMSPEDSSIYLCSVRGTEAFFGQGTRLTVV.

The rearrangement joins TRBV5-1 to TRBJ1-2; D not resolved. The CDR3 runs to 14 residues. Trimming took 0 bases from V and 2 from J, leaving 8 bases between them. Per the germline V gene, CDR1 is SGHRS and CDR2 is YFSETQ. DNA for the CDR3: TGCGCCAGCAGCTTGGCCGGAGGCAACTATGGCTACACCTTC. Translation gives CASSLAGGNYGYTF.

This chain uses TRBV27 with TRBJ2-2; D may be TRBD1 (6 bases). The CDR3 is made up of 18 amino acids. V was cut by 4 bases and J by 2 bases, with 20 bases left in between. Per germline, CDR1 MNHEY and CDR2 SMNVEV (reference sequence). The CDR3 loop is CASSSHYGTQSNTGELFF. CDR3 DNA: TGTGCCAGCAGTTCCCATTACGGGACACAATCTAACACCGGGGAGCTGTTTTTT.

The chain is built from TRBV18 and TRBJ2-6; D is possibly TRBD1 (6 bases). The CDR3 is 15 residues long. Trimming shortened V by 5 bases and J by 1 base, and 9 bases separated the two germline ends. In germline, CDR1 is KGHSH, CDR2 LQKENI. For the CDR3, the DNA is TGTGCCAGCTCAGTCAGGGGTTCTGGGGCCAACGTCCTGACTTTC. Amino acids: CASSVRGSGANVLTF.

Concerning this clone: At one end the junction does not follow the germline gene, possibly because of a read error. The rearrangement joins TRBV7-9 to TRBJ2-2; 11 bases line up with TRBD2. This CDR3 comprises 17 residues. The V gene's germline CDR1 is SEHNR and CDR2 FQNEAQ (reference sequence). The CDR3 bases are TGTGCCGGCAGCTTAGCCGGGACTAGCGGAAACACCGGGGAGCTGTTTTTT. It encodes CAGSLAGTSGNTGELFF.

The V gene is TRBV7-9, the J gene TRBJ1-1; a possible D gene is TRBD1 (5 bases). Trimming pared 2 bases from V and 7 bases from J, leaving 14 bases between. Germline V gene lookup returns CDR1 SEHNR and CDR2 FQNEAQ (reference sequence). The CDR3 has 14 residues. This CDR3 reads CASSLTGSVFEAFF. The CDR3 bases are TGTGCCAGCAGCTTAACAGGATCAGTGTTTGAAGCTTTCTTT.

The rearrangement links TRBV5-1 to TRBJ1-6; 7 bases line up with TRBD1. The CDR3 spans 19 residues. V was clipped by 4 bases and J by 6 bases; unmatched bases: 19. From germline, CDR1 is SGHRS and CDR2 YFSETQ. CDR3 sequence: CASSVTLADRNGPNSPLHF. In nucleotides, the CDR3 is TGCGCCAGCAGCGTGACGCTCGCGGACAGGAATGGTCCTAATTCACCCCTCCACTTT.

This clone was detected only once. The rearrangement joins TRBV9 to TRBJ2-2; TRBD2 might be the D (5 bases). Looked up from germline, CDR1 is SGDLS and CDR2 is YYNGEE. The CDR3 is made up of 13 amino acids. V was cut by 10 bases and J by 0 bases, with 10 bases left in between. CDR3 sequence reads: CASGETNTGELFF. In nucleotides, the CDR3 is TGTGCCTCCGGGGAGACGAACACCGGGGAGCTGTTTTTT.

The rearrangement joins TRBV6-1 to TRBJ1-5; 9 nucleotides line up with TRBD1. The germline CDR1 and CDR2 sequences are MNHNS and SASEGT. This CDR3 contains 15 residues. J was trimmed by 6 bases and V by 6 bases; bases with no gene match: 9. CDR3 loop: CASSERTGARQPQHF. The CDR3 DNA sequence: TGTGCCAGCAGCGAAAGGACAGGGGCTCGTCAGCCCCAGCATTTT.

The genes are TRBV4-2 and TRBJ2-5; 12 bases match TRBD1. This CDR3 has 15 amino acids. V shed 1 base and J 5 bases; nucleotides not matched to a gene: 2. CDR1 is LGHNA and CDR2 is YNFKEQ in the germline V gene. This CDR3 reads CASSQGGQGAETQYF. In DNA, the CDR3 is TGTGCCAGCAGCCAAGGGGGACAGGGGGCTGAGACCCAGTACTTC.

The CDR3 is CASTLAGTEGHYGYTF. The CDR3 DNA sequence: TGTGCCAGCACCCTAGCCGGGACAGAGGGGCACTATGGCTACACCTTC. The V and J genes are TRBV28 and TRBJ1-2; 7 bases fit TRBD1. Per germline, CDR1 MDHEN and CDR2 SYDVKM. The CDR3 is 16 amino acids. V shed 7 bases, J shed 3 bases, and the junction held 14 bases outside the gene matches.

This clone came up a few times. This chain joins TRBV27 and TRBJ2-2; 9 bases agree with TRBD2. The CDR3 runs 15 residues. V gave up 5 bases and J gave up 7 bases; unmatched junction bases: 8. Per germline, CDR1 MNHEY and CDR2 SMNVEV (reference sequence). Here the CDR3 DNA reads TGTGCCAGCAGTCGGCGGGAGGGCCACGGCGGGGAGCTGTTTTTT. Translated, it gives CASSRREGHGGELFF.

The chain employs TRBV7-3 and TRBJ2-5, with 9 bases that match TRBD2. Germline assignment: CDR1 SGHTA and CDR2 FQGTGA. V shed 0 bases and J 5 bases; nucleotides not matched to a gene: 4. The CDR3 has 15 amino acids. The CDR3 sequence is CASSLTAGGPETQYF. CDR3 nucleotide sequence: TGTGCCAGCAGCTTAACGGCGGGAGGGCCCGAGACCCAGTACTTC.

V and J are TRBV19 and TRBJ1-5, with D possibly being TRBD1 (6 bases). Between the trimmed V and J ends, which lost 4 bases and 0 bases, there was a span of 16 bases. The CDR3 length is 17 residues. Germline CDR1 reads LNHDA; CDR2 reads SQIVND (reference sequence). The CDR3 bases are TGTGCCAGTAGTAGGGGACAAGGGAGTTATAGCAATCAGCCCCAGCATTTT. Protein: CASSRGQGSYSNQPQHF.

The chain carries TRBV7-9 and TRBJ2-5, with 7 bases aligning to TRBD1. CDR3 length: 15 amino acids. CDR1 is SEHNR and CDR2 is FQNEAQ in the germline V gene (reference sequence). The trim removed 5 bases at V and 2 bases at J, leaving 8 bases unmatched. In DNA form, the CDR3 reads TGTGCCAGCAGCCCTATCGGACAGGTTCAAGAGACCCAGTACTTC. Translating gives CASSPIGQVQETQYF.

V is TRBV7-6 and J is TRBJ1-5; D not resolved. Germline CDR1 reads SGHVS; CDR2 reads FNYEAQ. This CDR3 has 15 residues. Trimming left V 1 base short and J 2 bases short, with 9 bases between. The CDR3 DNA sequence: TGTGCCAGCAGCTTAGGGCGGGCAGGCAATCAGCCCCAGCATTTT. Amino acids: CASSLGRAGNQPQHF.

The gene calls are TRBV19 and TRBJ1-5; weak D call: TRBD1 (5 bases). The V end lost 7 bases, the J end lost 7 bases, and 20 bases lay between the germline ends. The CDR3 consists of 15 residues. CDR1 is LNHDA and CDR2 is SQIVND in the germline V gene (reference sequence). CDR3 in amino acids: CASTMPQGSSQPQHF. The DNA of the CDR3 is TGTGCCAGTACCATGCCCCAGGGTTCCTCCCAGCCCCAGCATTTT.

V is TRBV18 and J is TRBJ1-1; 7 nucleotides agree with TRBD1. From germline, CDR1 is KGHSH and CDR2 LQKENI. The CDR3 is made up of 15 amino acids. V shed 2 bases and J 4 bases; nucleotides not matched to a gene: 7. The DNA for the CDR3 is TGTGCCAGCTCACCATCTTCACAGGGGACCACTGAAGCTTTCTTT. It codes for CASSPSSQGTTEAFF.

The chain carries TRBV10-3 and TRBJ2-1; possibly TRBD2 for D (6 bases). The CDR3 is 14 residues long. Germline lookup yields CDR1 ENHRY and CDR2 SYGVKD. V dropped 3 bases and J dropped 9 bases, with 15 bases sitting between them. Here the CDR3 reads CAISERESPAEQFF. The CDR3 nucleotides are TGTGCCATCAGTGAACGGGAGAGCCCGGCTGAGCAGTTCTTC.